One and the same sample provided the 10 T cell receptor beta chains below, sequenced in a study of blood T cell repertoires in COVID-19. The method was immunoSEQ multiplex PCR; TCRdb's version includes in-frame clones alone and lacks a portion of them. Among about 100,000 clones listed, roughly 80% were seen once. Sequenced sample: peripheral blood. The receptors stem from a woman between 65 and 79 years old with acute or convalescent COVID-19.

This clone was observed once. This rearrangement joins TRBV7-2 to TRBJ1-2, with 7 bases lining up with TRBD1. Germline trimming cut 4 bases from V and 6 bases from J; bases unmatched to any gene: 8. Per germline, CDR1 SGHTA and CDR2 FQGNSA. The CDR3 consists of 14 residues. CDR3 in amino acids: CASSYRDSINGYTF. CDR3 bases: TGTGCCAGCAGCTACCGGGACAGTATTAATGGCTACACCTTC.

V gene TRBV6-5 combines with J gene TRBJ1-1; D is undetermined. Germline V gene sequence: CDR1 MNHEY, CDR2 SVGAGI. The CDR3 contains 13 residues. The V and J ends lost 11 bases and 0 bases respectively, with 13 bases between them. The CDR3 loop reads CACRRGLNTEAFF. The CDR3 bases are TGTGCCTGCCGAAGAGGGTTGAACACTGAAGCTTTCTTT.

V gene TRBV6-2 or TRBV6-3 combines with J gene TRBJ2-7; D unresolved. Trimming left V 7 bases short and J 1 base short, with 14 bases between. This CDR3 is built from 14 residues. Germline V gene sequence: CDR1 MNHEY, CDR2 SVGEGT. This chain's CDR3 is CASTPFAGSYEQYV. CDR3 nucleotides: TGTGCCAGCACCCCGTTCGCAGGATCCTACGAGCAGTACGTC.

The rearrangement joins TRBV5-1 to TRBJ1-5; possibly TRBD1 for D (6 bases). Deletions cut 0 bases from V and 7 bases from J, with 14 bases between. The length of the CDR3 is 15 residues. Germline lookup yields CDR1 SGHRS and CDR2 YFSETQ. The DNA of the CDR3 is TGCGCCAGCAGCTTGGGGGCAGGGGCGGAACAGCCCCAGCATTTT. It encodes CASSLGAGAEQPQHF.

The V gene is TRBV9, the J gene TRBJ2-3, with D possibly TRBD2 on 6 matching bases. CDR1 is SGDLS, CDR2 YYNGEE, per germline. The ends were cut back, 4 bases at V and 3 bases at J, with 12 bases in the middle. The CDR3 consists of 14 residues. The CDR3 protein is CASSFGLQTDTQYF. DNA for the CDR3: TGTGCCAGCAGCTTCGGACTACAGACAGATACGCAGTATTTT.

This chain connects TRBV5-1 to TRBJ2-3; 12 positions agree with TRBD2. Per the germline V gene, CDR1 is SGHRS and CDR2 is YFSETQ. CDR3 size: 14 residues. Trimming took 7 bases from V and 2 from J; bases not matched to a gene: 2. In DNA, the CDR3 is TGCGCCAGCCGGACTAGCGGGAACACAGATACGCAGTATTTT. Protein product: CASRTSGNTDTQYF.

V usage is TRBV30 and J usage is TRBJ1-3; 8 nucleotides align to TRBD1. The germline CDR1 and CDR2 sequences are GTSNPN and SVGIG (reference sequence). Trimming cost V 5 bases and J 4 bases; bases outside gene matches: 1. The CDR3 loop spans 12 amino acids. The CDR3 here is CAWDRGGNTIYF. The CDR3 DNA follows: TGTGCCTGGGACAGGGGAGGAAACACCATATATTTT.

The count of this clone is one. The rearrangement uses TRBV28 and TRBJ2-3; the D gene is possibly TRBD1 (6 bases). Germline-derived CDR1 and CDR2 are MDHEN and SYDVKM. The CDR3 totals 15 residues. V shed 3 bases and J shed 0 bases, with 10 bases lying between them. The DNA of the CDR3 is TGTGCCAGCAGTTTGACAGGTACTAGCACAGATACGCAGTATTTT. Its translation: CASSLTGTSTDTQYF. Full variable domain (missing parts from reference TRBV28 and TRBJ2-3): DVKVTQSSRYLVKRTGEKVFLECVQDMDHENMFWYRQDPGLGLRLIYFSYDVKMKEKGDIPEGYSVSREKKERFSLILESASTNQTSMYLCASSLTGTSTDTQYFGPGTRLTVL.

The rearrangement joins TRBV9 to TRBJ1-4; possibly TRBD1 for D (6 bases). The CDR3 runs to 15 residues. CDR1 is SGDLS, CDR2 YYNGEE, per germline. V was clipped by 3 bases and J by 0 bases, with 9 bases between them. The CDR3 protein is CASSARGSTNEKLFF. In DNA, the CDR3 is TGTGCCAGCAGCGCGAGGGGGTCAACTAATGAAAAACTGTTTTTT.

The V and J genes are TRBV9 and TRBJ1-3; possible D gene TRBD1, 5 bases. V was cut by 4 bases and J by 2 bases, with 13 bases left in between. This CDR3 has 15 residues. In germline, CDR1 is SGDLS, CDR2 YYNGEE. The CDR3 nucleotides read TGTGCCAGCAGCCGACAGTCCTCTCCTGGAAACACCATATATTTT. This sequence encodes CASSRQSSPGNTIYF.